These T cell receptor beta chains were read from a single sample in a study of T-cell reconstitution after alpha-beta-depleted transplantation in children. TCRdb reanalysed the PCR reads using MiXCR and keeps one entry per CDR3 protein. Here the sample spans 700,000 to 950,000 distinct CDR3 sequences, roughly 15% being singletons. This specimen consisted of PBMCs, mostly from graft donor cells, obtained 360 days after TCRalphabeta/CD19-depleted stem cell transplant. These receptors were taken from a male patient between 5 and 17 years old who had a stem cell transplant for acute lymphoblastic leukemia, so the T cells may come from the graft donor. CDR3s include the opening cysteine and the closing phenylalanine or tryptophan. A D gene is named only where the DNA matches it firmly. Some rows mark clone size as missing; the rest say once, few, many or name a class of expanded clone.

CDR3aa | CDR3nt | v_gene | abundance | d_gene | j_gene
CASRRDRNEQFF | TGTGCCAGCAGGCGTGATAGAAATGAGCAGTTCTTC | TRBV12-3/TRBV12-4 | NA | NA | TRBJ2-1
CATSRRGAGADTQYF | TGTGCCACCAGCAGACGGGGGGCAGGGGCAGATACGCAGTATTTT | TRBV15 | NA | NA | TRBJ2-3
CASSHTLAGAWFDTQYF | TGTGCCAGCAGCCATACCCTAGCGGGAGCCTGGTTCGATACGCAGTATTTT | TRBV7-9 | few | TRBD2 | TRBJ2-3
CAYKTVGNTEAFF | TGTGCCTACAAAACGGTCGGGAACACTGAAGCTTTCTTT | TRBV5-8 | NA | NA | TRBJ1-1
CASSLGGLYDEQFF | TGTGCCAGCAGCTTAGGGGGACTGTATGATGAGCAGTTCTTC | TRBV7-9 | NA | NA | TRBJ2-1
CASSPDPGRGYEQYF | TGTGCCAGCAGCCCGGACCCAGGGAGAGGGTACGAGCAGTACTTC | TRBV7-2 | NA | NA | TRBJ2-7
CASWKTGDAYGYTF | TGTGCCAGCTGGAAGACAGGGGATGCCTATGGCTACACCTTC | TRBV18 | NA | TRBD1 | TRBJ1-2
CASSLRLARTGELFF | TGCGCCAGCAGCTTAAGACTAGCGAGGACCGGGGAGCTGTTTTTT | TRBV5-1 | few | TRBD2 | TRBJ2-2
CASSVPKSGTDLSYEQYF | TGCGCCAGCAGCGTACCCAAAAGCGGGACAGATCTTTCCTACGAGCAGTACTTC | TRBV5-1 | few | NA | TRBJ2-7
CASSEGGQGDYEQYF | TGTGCCAGCAGCGAGGGCGGACAGGGCGACTACGAGCAGTACTTC | TRBV9 | few | TRBD1 | TRBJ2-7
CASSFRPGLAGDYNEQFF | TGTGCCAGCAGTTTTAGGCCGGGACTAGCGGGAGACTACAATGAGCAGTTCTTC | TRBV27 | NA | TRBD2 | TRBJ2-1
CASSFRDPNEKLFF | TGTGCCAGCAGCTTCAGGGATCCTAATGAAAAACTGTTTTTT | TRBV7-9 | NA | NA | TRBJ1-4
CASSALDRGLYEQYF | TGTGCCAGCAGTGCTCTGGACAGGGGACTATACGAGCAGTACTTC | TRBV2 | NA | TRBD1 | TRBJ2-7
CASSWGVAPAYEQYF | TGCGCCAGCAGCTGGGGTGTAGCTCCCGCCTACGAGCAGTACTTC | TRBV5-1 | NA | NA | TRBJ2-7
CATSDPGRGYEQYF | TGTGCCACCAGTGACCCAGGACGGGGCTACGAGCAGTACTTC | TRBV24-1 | NA | NA | TRBJ2-7
CASSFGVLTEAFF | TGTGCCAGCAGCTTCGGGGTTCTCACTGAAGCTTTCTTT | TRBV11-2 | few | NA | TRBJ1-1
CASSQEGRGLHEAFF | TGCGCCAGCAGCCAAGAGGGCAGGGGGCTACATGAAGCTTTCTTT | TRBV4-1 | few | TRBD1 | TRBJ1-1
CATSDNRVPNQPQHF | TGTGCCACCAGTGATAACAGGGTCCCAAATCAGCCCCAGCATTTT | TRBV24-1 | NA | NA | TRBJ1-5
CASSSEQFF | TGTGCCAGCAGCTCTGAGCAGTTCTTC | TRBV7-9 | NA | NA | TRBJ2-1
CASSPTRVDTGELFF | TGTGCCAGCAGTCCGACTAGGGTCGACACCGGGGAGCTGTTTTTT | TRBV27 | few | NA | TRBJ2-2
CASSALRSRDTQYF | TGTGCCAGCAGTGCCCTCAGGTCCAGAGATACGCAGTATTTT | TRBV12-3/TRBV12-4 | NA | NA | TRBJ2-3
CSVEVEDRGLLNYGYTF | TGCAGCGTTGAAGTGGAGGACAGGGGATTACTTAACTATGGCTACACCTTC | TRBV29-1 | NA | TRBD1 | TRBJ1-2
CASSFRHSHVEQYF | TGTGCCAGCAGTTTTCGACATTCACATGTCGAGCAGTACTTC | TRBV12-3/TRBV12-4 | NA | NA | TRBJ2-7
CASSPKDAGEQYF | TGTGCCAGCTCACCAAAAGACGCTGGGGAGCAGTACTTC | TRBV18 | few | NA | TRBJ2-7
CSVEAPGQGKLFF | TGCAGCGTTGAAGCCCCCGGGCAGGGAAAACTGTTTTTT | TRBV29-1 | few | NA | TRBJ1-4
CASSIVSGDNEQFF | TGTGCCAGTAGTATAGTTTCAGGGGACAATGAGCAGTTCTTC | TRBV19 | NA | NA | TRBJ2-1
CASSLIAPLDNEQFF | TGTGCCAGCAGTTTAATTGCCCCGCTAGACAATGAGCAGTTCTTC | TRBV12-3/TRBV12-4 | few | NA | TRBJ2-1
CASRPFGSGTGELFF | TGTGCCAGCAGACCCTTCGGCAGCGGCACCGGGGAGCTGTTTTTT | TRBV11-2 | NA | NA | TRBJ2-2
CASSRMRTKYNEQFF | TGTGCCAGCAGCCGCATGAGGACGAAGTACAATGAGCAGTTCTTC | TRBV11-2 | once | NA | TRBJ2-1
CASSLSSGVEQYF | TGCGCCAGCAGCTTGAGTTCAGGCGTCGAGCAGTACTTC | TRBV5-1 | NA | NA | TRBJ2-7
CASSADGRSAKNIQYF | TGCGCCAGCAGCGCGGACGGCAGATCAGCCAAAAACATTCAGTACTTC | TRBV5-1 | few | NA | TRBJ2-4
CASSYSVSPGQMYTDTQYF | TGTGCCAGCAGTTACTCGGTATCCCCGGGGCAGATGTACACAGATACGCAGTATTTT | TRBV6-5 | few | NA | TRBJ2-3
CASSHDRGTPEAFF | TGTGCCAGCTCACACGACAGGGGAACCCCTGAAGCTTTCTTT | TRBV18 | NA | TRBD1 | TRBJ1-1
CASSLVPGVNEQFF | TGCGCCAGCAGCTTGGTCCCGGGAGTAAATGAGCAGTTCTTC | TRBV5-1 | NA | NA | TRBJ2-1
CASSPGASNQPQHF | TGTGCCAGCAGTCCCGGGGCCAGCAATCAGCCCCAGCATTTT | TRBV27 | few | NA | TRBJ1-5
CATSTPYSNQPQHF | TGTGCCACCAGTACCCCTTATAGCAATCAGCCCCAGCATTTT | TRBV24-1 | NA | NA | TRBJ1-5
CASSQGSGGIDNEQFF | TGCGCCAGCAGCCAAGGGTCGGGAGGGATTGACAATGAGCAGTTCTTC | TRBV4-1 | few | TRBD2 | TRBJ2-1